This T cell receptor beta chain was sequenced during a study of molecular identifiers for immune sequencing clone quantification (dated by TCRdb to the late 2010s). Broadly, across the study: In a replicate experiment, RNA from roughly 21,000 or 96,000 naive CD8 T cells was split into five aliquots, four of which were sequenced. CD8 T cells were used in a methods study to benchmark molecular-identifier clustering-based TCR repertoire sequencing (MIDCIRS) and TCR RNA copy counting. What the study reported, not specific to this receptor: The sizes of highly expanded clones could end up underestimated when identical TCR molecules share a barcode. Modeling estimated about 3 recovered TCR RNA copies per cell, compared with approximately 9.5 by digital PCR, which implies roughly 30% capture efficiency. In CMV-specific effector cells, clones with more than 20 RNA copies contained over 97% of molecules, whereas in naive cells such clones contained under 1% of molecules. A single cell's worth of spiked-in Jurkat TCR RNA was reported detectable even among 900,000 to 1,000,000 naive CD8 T cells. When barcode sub-clustering was omitted, TCR diversity was inflated by chimeric consensus sequences, with chimeras reaching as high as 47%. The naive libraries included spiked-in Jurkat TCR RNA (10 copies' worth), and this Jurkat TCR RNA is not part of the donor repertoire.

About this clonotype itself: Its cognate antigen has yet to be identified. The record has no base qualities; no much larger clone is one base away.

From V the trimming removes 4 bases and from J it removes 9 bases, while the gene matches leave 5 bases of the junction unaccounted for. From a lookup of the germline V gene, CDR1 and CDR2 are KGHDR and SFDVKD. The CDR3 numbers 15 residues from cysteine through phenylalanine. The kept DNA is CDR3 alone, 45 bases in frame from the first base. Naive CD8 T cell libraries were made from around 18,000 to 910,000 sorted cells using 10%, 30% or 50% of purified RNA. Naive CD8 T cells, defined as CD8+CD4-CCR7+CD45RA+, were FACS-sorted into RLT Plus buffer on a BD FACSAria II. To test detection sensitivity, Jurkat RNA equal to fewer than 13 TCR copies was added to samples of about 19,000-1,100,000 naive CD8 T cells. Enrichment of CD8 T cells was performed with RosetteSep CD8+ T Cell Enrichment Cocktail and Ficoll-Paque, after which ACK red cell lysis was carried out. Library preparation employed PCR. The listed sequencing device is Illumina HiSeq 4000. Bulk TCR libraries were made following a previously described method, with the TCR primers given in Table S5. Total RNA was purified with the Qiagen AllPrep DNA/RNA kit. Before any analysis, reads coming from multiple sequencing runs of the same library were combined into one pool. Per the authors' processing: Only reads with exact TCR constant sequence were kept, trimmed to 150 nt, and grouped by their 12-nt molecular barcodes. Reads within each barcode group were sub-clustered using a 15% Levenshtein threshold, and quality-weighted consensus sequences were constructed for each RNA molecule. Non-functional sequences were excluded, and lower-count sequences lying one edit away from another sequence were also excluded. Based on fitting two negative binomial distributions, any barcode sub-cluster with under 20% of the maximum read count was discarded. TCRdb trimmed public reads at Q25 via fastp, called clones via MiXCR and kept in-frame beta chains. A single entry per CDR3 protein holds the most common genes and DNA from its merged rows. The V and J calls and clone size are TCRdb's, not the authors'. Counted in this sample were about half a million distinct CDR3 sequences; about 22% of them appeared once. The ten largest clonotypes hold about 0.8% of the sample.

The sequence came from a human donor in good health. Some libraries in this study had Jurkat cell RNA spiked in. The chain uses TRBV24-1 and TRBJ2-1; 13 central bases correspond to TRBD2. Sample: naive CD8+ T cells from blood, with Jurkat cell RNA spiked in. The cell subset or site tag for this specimen amounts to: FACS-sorted CD8+CD4-CCR7+CD45RA+ naive T cells. The CDR3 in this case is CATSEGLAGYIEQFF. The DNA sequence is given as TGTGCCACCAGTGAGGGACTAGCGGGGTATATTGAGCAGTTCTTC.